This T cell receptor beta chain derives from a study of vaccination and CD4 T cells after COVID-19. Background on the study: At a median approximately 99 days (range 35 to 161) after diagnosis, post-COVID samples were drawn.

In regard to this clonotype: Its antigen is undetermined.

The treatment was: roughly ten-day PBMC culture with coronavirus spike peptide pools or control peptides (ViraFEST assay). Oncomine TCR Beta short-read sequencing was applied to DNA from cultured CD4+ T cells. TCRdb passed the PCR reads through MiXCR, listing each CDR3 protein once. Found here are around 12,000 distinct CDR3 sequences, roughly 45% of them singletons; the top ten hold roughly 8.3%. Sample: CD4+ T cells from blood, cultured in vitro, taken after SARS-CoV-2 vaccination. The receptor's source is a human donor who had recovered from COVID-19.

CDR3 protein: CASSSPYGANVLTF. Here the CDR3 DNA reads TGTGCCAGCAGCTCACCCTATGGGGCCAACGTCCTGACTTTC. The V call is TRBV7-2, the J call TRBJ2-6; D is ambiguous. CDR3 size: 14 residues. Trimming removed 4 bases at V and 3 bases at J, with 7 bases between. Per germline, CDR1 SGHTA and CDR2 FQGNSA.